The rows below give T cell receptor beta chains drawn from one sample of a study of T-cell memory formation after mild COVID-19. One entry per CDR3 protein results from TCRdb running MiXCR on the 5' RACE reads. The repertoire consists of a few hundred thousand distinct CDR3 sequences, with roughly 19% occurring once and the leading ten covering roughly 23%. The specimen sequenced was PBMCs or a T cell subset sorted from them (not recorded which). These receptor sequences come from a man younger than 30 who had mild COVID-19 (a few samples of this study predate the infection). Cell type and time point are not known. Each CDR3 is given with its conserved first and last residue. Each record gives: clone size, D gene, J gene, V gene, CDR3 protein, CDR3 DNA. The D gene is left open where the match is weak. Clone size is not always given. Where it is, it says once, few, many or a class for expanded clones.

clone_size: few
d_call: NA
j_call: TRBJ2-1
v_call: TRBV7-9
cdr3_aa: CASSRRDVDEQFF
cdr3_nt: TGTGCCAGCAGCCGTCGAGACGTCGACGAGCAGTTCTTC

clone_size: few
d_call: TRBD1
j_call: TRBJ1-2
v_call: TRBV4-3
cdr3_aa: CASSHYGTGNYGYTF
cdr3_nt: TGCGCCAGCAGCCATTACGGGACAGGGAACTATGGCTACACCTTC

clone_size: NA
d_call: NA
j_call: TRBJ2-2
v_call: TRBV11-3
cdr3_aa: CASSFGTTNTGELFF
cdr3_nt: TGTGCCAGCAGCTTCGGGACAACGAACACCGGGGAGCTGTTTTTT

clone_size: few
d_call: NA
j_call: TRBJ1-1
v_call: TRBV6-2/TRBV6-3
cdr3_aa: CASSYVSHTANTEAFF
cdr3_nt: TGTGCCAGCAGTTACGTATCCCACACCGCGAACACTGAAGCTTTCTTT

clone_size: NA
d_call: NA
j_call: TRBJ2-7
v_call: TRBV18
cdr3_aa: CASSNRINEQYF
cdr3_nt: TGTGCCAGCTCAAATCGGATCAACGAGCAGTACTTC

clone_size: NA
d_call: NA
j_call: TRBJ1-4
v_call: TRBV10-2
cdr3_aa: CASSDSRAEKLFF
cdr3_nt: TGCGCCAGCAGTGACTCCAGGGCGGAAAAACTGTTTTTT

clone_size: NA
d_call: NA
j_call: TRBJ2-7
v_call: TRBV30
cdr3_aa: CAWSVWRGVSYEQYF
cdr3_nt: TGTGCCTGGAGTGTATGGAGGGGGGTCTCCTACGAGCAGTACTTC

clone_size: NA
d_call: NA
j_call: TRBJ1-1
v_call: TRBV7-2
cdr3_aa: CASSPQGQFGTEAFF
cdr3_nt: TGTGCCAGCAGCCCCCAGGGTCAATTTGGCACTGAAGCTTTCTTT

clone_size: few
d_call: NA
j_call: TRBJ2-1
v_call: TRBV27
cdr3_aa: CASSLMGNEQFF
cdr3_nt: TGTGCCAGCAGTTTAATGGGGAATGAGCAGTTCTTC

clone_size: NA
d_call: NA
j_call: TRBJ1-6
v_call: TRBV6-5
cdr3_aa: CASSYAGRADSPLHF
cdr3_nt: TGTGCCAGCAGTTATGCGGGGCGCGCAGATTCACCCCTCCACTTT

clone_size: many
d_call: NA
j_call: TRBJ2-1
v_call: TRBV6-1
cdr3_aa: CASSEMAGNEQFF
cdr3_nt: TGTGCCAGCAGTGAAATGGCGGGGAACGAGCAGTTCTTC

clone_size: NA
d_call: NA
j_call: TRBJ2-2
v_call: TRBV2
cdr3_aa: CASHTGGSNTGELFF
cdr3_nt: TGTGCCAGCCATACCGGGGGTTCGAACACCGGGGAGCTGTTTTTT

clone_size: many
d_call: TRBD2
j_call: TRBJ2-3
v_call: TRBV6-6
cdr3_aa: CASRTTEAGSFGTDTQYF
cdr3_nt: TGTGCCAGCAGAACGACTGAAGCGGGGTCCTTCGGCACAGATACGCAGTATTTT

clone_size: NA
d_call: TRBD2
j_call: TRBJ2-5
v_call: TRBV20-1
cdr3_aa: CSAALAVQETQYF
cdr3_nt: TGCAGTGCTGCACTAGCGGTCCAAGAGACCCAGTACTTC

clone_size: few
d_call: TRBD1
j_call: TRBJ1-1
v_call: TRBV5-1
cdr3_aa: CASTRDRGPGTEAFF
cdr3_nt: TGCGCCAGCACCCGGGACAGGGGTCCGGGCACTGAAGCTTTCTTT

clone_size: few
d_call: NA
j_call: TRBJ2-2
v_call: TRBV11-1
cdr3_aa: CASSLSGGGATGELFF
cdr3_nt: TGTGCCAGCAGCTTAAGTGGCGGGGGCGCCACCGGGGAGCTGTTTTTT

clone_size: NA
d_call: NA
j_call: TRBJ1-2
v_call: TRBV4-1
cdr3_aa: CASSQVMSYGYTF
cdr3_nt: TGCGCCAGCAGCCAAGTGATGAGTTACGGCTACACCTTC

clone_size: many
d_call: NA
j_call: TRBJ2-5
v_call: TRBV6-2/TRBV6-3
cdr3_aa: CASSPDEKETQYF
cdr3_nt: TGTGCCAGCAGTCCGGACGAAAAAGAGACCCAGTACTTC

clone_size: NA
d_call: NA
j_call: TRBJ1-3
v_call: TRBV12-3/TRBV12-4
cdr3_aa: CASRGRGLAGNTIYF
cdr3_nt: TGTGCCAGCCGCGGAAGGGGGTTAGCTGGAAACACCATATATTTT

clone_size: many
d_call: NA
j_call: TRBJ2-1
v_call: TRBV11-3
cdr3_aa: CASSLGEGGTGNEQFF
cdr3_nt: TGTGCCAGCAGCTTAGGCGAGGGGGGTACGGGGAACGAGCAGTTCTTC

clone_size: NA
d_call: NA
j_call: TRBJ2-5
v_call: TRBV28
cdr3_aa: CASRSDGTPGTQYF
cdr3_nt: TGTGCCAGCAGATCCGACGGGACACCTGGGACCCAGTACTTC

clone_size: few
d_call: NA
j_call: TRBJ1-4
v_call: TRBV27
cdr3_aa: CASRSWGNNEKLFF
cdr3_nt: TGTGCCAGCCGTTCGTGGGGCAATAATGAAAAACTGTTTTTT

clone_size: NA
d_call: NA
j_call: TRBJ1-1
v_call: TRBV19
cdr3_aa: CASSYGTLNTEAFF
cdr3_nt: TGTGCCAGTAGTTACGGTACCCTGAACACTGAAGCTTTCTTT

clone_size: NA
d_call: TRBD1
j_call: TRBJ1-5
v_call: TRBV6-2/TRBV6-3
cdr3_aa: CASSYQTGASGPQHF
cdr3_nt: TGTGCCAGCAGTTACCAGACAGGGGCCTCGGGGCCCCAGCATTTT

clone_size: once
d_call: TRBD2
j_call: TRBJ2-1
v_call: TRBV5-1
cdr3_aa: CASSLVVAGGAEEQFF
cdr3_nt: TGCGCCAGCAGCTTGGTGGTAGCGGGGGGCGCAGAGGAGCAGTTCTTC

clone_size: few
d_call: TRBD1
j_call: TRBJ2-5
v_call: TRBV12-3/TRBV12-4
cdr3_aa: CASSLSYRGQETQYF
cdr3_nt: TGTGCCAGCAGCCTATCCTACAGGGGGCAAGAGACCCAGTACTTC

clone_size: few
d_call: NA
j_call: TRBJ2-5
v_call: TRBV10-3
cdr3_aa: CAISRSVQETQYF
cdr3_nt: TGTGCCATCAGTCGATCTGTTCAAGAGACCCAGTACTTC

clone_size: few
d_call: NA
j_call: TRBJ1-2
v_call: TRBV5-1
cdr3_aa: CASSSGRRIDYGYTF
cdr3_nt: TGCGCCAGCAGCTCGGGCCGCCGTATTGACTATGGCTACACCTTC

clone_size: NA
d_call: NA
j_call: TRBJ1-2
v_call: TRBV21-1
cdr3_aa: CASIIEHSWDYGYTF
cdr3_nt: TGTGCCAGCATAATCGAACATTCCTGGGACTATGGCTACACCTTC

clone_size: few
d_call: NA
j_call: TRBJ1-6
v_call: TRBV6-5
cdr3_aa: CASSYEGYNSPLHF
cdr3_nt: TGTGCCAGCAGTTACGAGGGTTATAATTCACCCCTCCACTTT

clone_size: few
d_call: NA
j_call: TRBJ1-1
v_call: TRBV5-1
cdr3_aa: CASSSSRGGTEAFF
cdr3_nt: TGCGCCAGCAGCTCTTCTAGGGGGGGAACTGAAGCTTTCTTT

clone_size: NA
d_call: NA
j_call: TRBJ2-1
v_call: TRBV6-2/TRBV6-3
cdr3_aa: CASSTASYNEQFF
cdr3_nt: TGTGCCAGCAGTACGGCTAGCTACAATGAGCAGTTCTTC

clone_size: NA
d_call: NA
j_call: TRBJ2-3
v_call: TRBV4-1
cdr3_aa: CASSLSGGAPTDTQYF
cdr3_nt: TGCGCCAGCAGCCTCTCAGGGGGGGCCCCCACAGATACGCAGTATTTT

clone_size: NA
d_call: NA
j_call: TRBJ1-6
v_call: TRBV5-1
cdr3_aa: CASRQGEDSPLHF
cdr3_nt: TGCGCCAGCAGACAGGGAGAAGATTCACCCCTCCACTTT

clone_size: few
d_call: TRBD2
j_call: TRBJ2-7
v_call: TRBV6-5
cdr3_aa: CASSYSTSGGYEQYF
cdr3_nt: TGTGCCAGCAGTTACTCTACTAGCGGCGGCTACGAGCAGTACTTC

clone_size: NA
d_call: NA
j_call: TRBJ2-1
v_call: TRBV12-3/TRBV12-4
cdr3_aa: CASSNVENEQFF
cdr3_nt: TGTGCCAGCAGCAATGTGGAAAATGAGCAGTTCTTC

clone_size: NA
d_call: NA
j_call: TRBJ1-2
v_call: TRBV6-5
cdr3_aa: CASSQETPPSNYGYTF
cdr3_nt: TGTGCCAGCAGCCAGGAAACCCCCCCATCTAACTATGGCTACACCTTC

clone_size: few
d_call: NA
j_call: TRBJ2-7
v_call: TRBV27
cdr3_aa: CASSRGAEQYF
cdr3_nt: TGTGCCAGCAGTAGAGGGGCCGAGCAGTACTTC

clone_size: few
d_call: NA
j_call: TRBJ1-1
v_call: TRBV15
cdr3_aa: CATSRDLSGAEAFF
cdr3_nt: TGTGCCACCAGCAGAGATCTTTCAGGGGCCGAAGCTTTCTTT

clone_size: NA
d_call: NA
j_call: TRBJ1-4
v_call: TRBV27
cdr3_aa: CASSPGIATNEKLFF
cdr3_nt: TGTGCCAGCAGTCCCGGCATCGCAACTAATGAAAAACTGTTTTTT

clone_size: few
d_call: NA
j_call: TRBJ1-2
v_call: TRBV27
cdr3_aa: CASSAGQSYGYTF
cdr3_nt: TGTGCCAGCAGTGCCGGACAGTCCTATGGCTACACCTTC

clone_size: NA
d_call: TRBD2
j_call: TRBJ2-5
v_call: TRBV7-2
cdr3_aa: CASSLGLAIETQYF
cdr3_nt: TGTGCCAGCAGCTTGGGACTAGCGATAGAGACCCAGTACTTC